This passage covers 4 T cell receptor beta chains from one sample sequenced in a study of control samples from healthy donors and cancer patients. Sequencing used immunoSEQ multiplex PCR; TCRdb keeps in-frame clones, though not all of them. This table has about 170,000 clones, around 93% appearing once. Sequenced sample: blood. All receptors derive from an older woman in good health.

The V gene is TRBV6-1, the J gene TRBJ1-2, with D possibly matching TRBD1 (5 bases). Trimming shortened V by 2 bases and J by 4 bases, and 8 bases separated the two germline ends. Germline V gives CDR1 MNHNS, CDR2 SASEGT. The CDR3 consists of 13 residues. Here the CDR3 reads CASSEQGAYGYTF. The CDR3 coding sequence is TGTGCCAGCAGTGAACAGGGAGCCTATGGCTACACCTTC.

The chain is built from TRBV11-1 and TRBJ2-1; maybe TRBD2 (6 bases). V was trimmed by 7 bases and J by 1 base, leaving 11 bases between them. The CDR3 length is 14 residues. The germline V gene has CDR1 SGHAT and CDR2 FQDESV (reference sequence). The CDR3, as DNA: TGTGCCAGCACCCTCGGGGGATCCTACAATGAGCAGTTCTTC. Translation gives CASTLGGSYNEQFF.

This clone was counted between two and nine times. The rearrangement joins TRBV7-2 to TRBJ1-2; the match to TRBD1 covers 7 bases. The V and J ends lost 6 bases and 0 bases, in that order; junction bases with no gene match: 7. This CDR3 region has 15 residues. CDR1 is SGHTA and CDR2 is FQGNSA in the germline V gene. The DNA of the CDR3 is TGTGCCAGCAGGTCCACAGGGGAGGCTAACTATGGCTACACCTTC. Protein product: CASRSTGEANYGYTF.

The rearrangement uses TRBV7-2 and TRBJ2-3; no clear D gene. Germline CDR1 SGHTA, CDR2 FQGNSA. The V end lost 5 bases, the J end lost 4 bases, and 16 bases lay between the germline ends. The CDR3 covers 15 residues. The CDR3 region has the DNA TGTGCCAGCAGCACACGGTTGGGGATTTCAGATACGCAGTATTTT. It is translated as CASSTRLGISDTQYF.